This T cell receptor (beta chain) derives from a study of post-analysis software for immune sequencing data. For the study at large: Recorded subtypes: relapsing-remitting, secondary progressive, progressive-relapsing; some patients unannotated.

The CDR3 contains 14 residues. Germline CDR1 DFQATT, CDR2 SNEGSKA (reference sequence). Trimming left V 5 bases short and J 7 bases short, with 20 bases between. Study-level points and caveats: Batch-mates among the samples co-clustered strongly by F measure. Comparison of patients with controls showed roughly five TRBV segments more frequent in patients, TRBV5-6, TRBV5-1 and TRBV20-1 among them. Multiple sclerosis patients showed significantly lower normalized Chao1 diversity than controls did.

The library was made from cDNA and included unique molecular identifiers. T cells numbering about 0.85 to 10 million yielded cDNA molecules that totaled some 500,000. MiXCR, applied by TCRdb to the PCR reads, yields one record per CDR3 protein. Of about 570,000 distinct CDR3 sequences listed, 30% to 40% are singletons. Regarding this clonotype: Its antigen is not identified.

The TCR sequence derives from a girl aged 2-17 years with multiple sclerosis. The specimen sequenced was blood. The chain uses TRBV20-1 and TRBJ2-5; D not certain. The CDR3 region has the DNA TGCAGTGCTCCTCACTGGAAACCAAGAGTGACCCAGTACTTC. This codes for CSAPHWKPRVTQYF.